This T cell receptor (beta chain) was found in a study of regulatory T cells in long-lasting Graves disease (dated by TCRdb to about 2021). Looking at the study overall: Antithyroid drugs had been taken for less than 3 months by newly diagnosed Graves' disease patients. This study used TCR sequencing and RNA sequencing of peripheral blood to compare persistent Graves' disease patients against newly diagnosed Graves' disease patients. The study took place in China and was registered as a clinical trial. TCR sequencing covered some 13 persistent and 20 newly diagnosed Graves' disease patients, 33 samples in total.

This clonotype was detected many times. Its recognized antigen is unknown. It has no much larger one-base neighbor in the sample; base qualities were not kept. The time point label, read with the paper, signifies: newly diagnosed GD, antithyroid drugs for less than 3 months. For both TCR sequencing and RNA sequencing, RNA was extracted from PBMCs using TRIzol. Graves' disease was diagnosed according to American Thyroid Association guidelines. Patients were recruited from an endocrinology department in Xi'an, China. Each patient gave about 10 milliliters of peripheral blood, collected in an EDTA anticoagulant tube. Ficoll Paque Plus density gradient separation was used to isolate PBMCs, and no further T cell sorting was performed. An Agilent 2100 Bioanalyzer and agarose gel were used to assess RNA quality, and a NanoDrop 2000 was used to measure RNA concentration. Findings and caveats that apply to the study as a whole: Lower TCR Shannon entropy and fewer highly expanded clones were observed in persistent Graves' disease patients than in newly diagnosed patients, which suggested clonal expansion. Persistent disease showed preferential use of TRBV28, TRBJ1-2 and TRBJ2-5, whereas newly diagnosed disease favored TRBV20-1 and TRBJ2-1. Because the primary lesion, thyroid tissue, could not be accessed, the study looked at peripheral blood alone. Persistent patients shared more public clonotypes among themselves (2,741) than newly diagnosed patients did (approximately 900). As a limitation, the authors acknowledged that the small sample size may reduce accuracy. Sequencing and analysis were restricted to the TCR beta chain.

The CDR3 holds 17 amino acids from the cysteine to the phenylalanine. Only the CDR3 DNA is retained, 51 bases long and in frame from the first base. Trimming removed 1 base from V and 4 bases from J; the gene matches leave 5 bases unexplained. For CDR1 and CDR2, the germline V gene lists SGHTA and FQGNSA. Receptor libraries were prepared by multiplex PCR. The data were produced on an Illumina HiSeq 4000. To build TCR beta libraries, CDR3 regions were amplified by Arm-PCR using iRepertoire HTBI primers. Before sequencing, the PCR products went through gel purification. The original pipeline was this. Gene usage analysis of CDR3 amino acid clonotypes used the 62 TRBV and about 13 TRBJ segments found across samples. COPE and FqMerger were used to merge filtered high-quality paired reads into contigs. BLAST was used to align contigs to IMGT TRBV, TRBD and TRBJ reference genes, with CDR3 defined following IMGT. Highly expanded clones were defined as clonotypes with a frequency above 0.1%. Shannon entropy served as the measure of repertoire diversity, while the Gini coefficient captured V-J evenness. Clonotypes shared by more than one individual were considered public. The public reads were reprocessed in TCRdb via fastp at Q25 and MiXCR, keeping in-frame beta chains. Records with the same CDR3 protein are collapsed into one entry carrying the most frequent genes and DNA. TCRdb's processing, not the authors' own work, is the source of the V and J calls. This sample has 300,000 to 400,000 distinct CDR3 sequences in its table, and 16% of those were observed once. Of the sample, 25% to 30% is held by the ten largest clones.

These same data were also listed under a study on T cells in Graves' hyperthyroidism and ophthalmopathy. As described in the second report: A patient counted as having stable Graves' hyperthyroidism if no progression to ophthalmopathy occurred over 18 months of follow-up. Hyperthyroidism patients were newly diagnosed, had a disease duration of under 2 months, and were aged 18 to 65 years. Any patient with an uncontrolled infection, another autoimmune disease, pregnancy or lactation was excluded. Diagnoses were based on clinical symptoms, serum thyroxine and TRAb, thyroid ultrasound and orbital computed tomography. The first round of RT-PCR for the TCR CDR3 was performed with the HTBI primer set and the Qiagen OneStep RT-PCR kit. Most expanded thyroid clonotypes (frequency above 0.001) were also detected in blood, a finding suggesting that blood repertoires may reflect thyroid immune responses. In cross-validation, a model built on a 13 V-J signature told ophthalmopathy apart from stable hyperthyroidism with approximately 91% sensitivity and about 81% specificity, and in testing the same model reached 80%/75%. In validation, the model predicted progression to ophthalmopathy with 65% to 71% sensitivity and around 72% specificity, a median of about 6 months before onset. To identify TCR V-J signatures that set the groups apart, the researchers used a discovery cohort of 90 to 100 patients, made up of about 44 with Graves' ophthalmopathy and 55 to 65 with stable Graves' hyperthyroidism. Whether ophthalmopathy could be predicted prospectively was tested in an independent validation cohort made up of approximately 19 hyperthyroidism patients plus 17 patients who later progressed to ophthalmopathy. The 75 to 100 discovery patients were randomly divided into training and test sets at a 7:3 ratio. The study also compared thyroid tissue and blood T-cell repertoires from about 6 Graves' hyperthyroidism patients. After blood sampling, hyperthyroidism patients were treated with methimazole at a starting dose of 30 mg daily, and ophthalmopathy patients were treated with high-dose intravenous methylprednisolone. Libraries were constructed in a second round of multiplex PCR, after which size selection and purification were performed. The libraries were sequenced on an Illumina HiSeq2000 using paired-end 100 bp reads. SOAPnuke was used to process the raw data, removing reads that contained adapters or uncalled bases, had a mean Phred below 15, or lacked an exact match to the constant primer or identifier. COPE v1.2.5 was used to merge high-quality paired reads, and clonotypes were defined as unique nucleotide sequences. Clonotypes were aligned to IMGT TRBV, TRBD and TRBJ reference segments using MiTCR v1.1. The analysis included only V-J combinations with a frequency above 0.0001, which together covered 99% to 99.2% of the repertoires. The TCS score was defined as the ratio of F50 (clonal expansion) to E x V (chaos), calculated using BLOSUM62-based TCRdist between CDR3 peptides within each V-J. Welch's t-statistics and random forest reduced 514 V-J features to about 12, which were used in a naive Bayes classifier (R e1071). No statistical method was used to set the sample size in advance, and investigators knew the group allocation. TCR Vbeta CDR3 sequencing of roughly 140 peripheral blood samples (approximately 44 ophthalmopathy, 75 to 80 hyperthyroidism and about 17 progressor patients) is reported in the paper.

Recombination linked TRBV7-2 to TRBJ2-2; TRBD2 lines up with 11 middle nucleotides. This sequence originates from a middle-aged man with Graves disease. Donor details come from another sample of the same person, matched by shared clones. The source was peripheral blood mononuclear cells (PBMCs), collected at new diagnosis, from a patient treated with antithyroid drugs. The CDR3 reads CASSLVRLAGPTGELFF. In nucleotides, the sequence is TGTGCCAGCAGCTTAGTTAGACTAGCGGGACCCACCGGGGAGCTGTTTTTT.